A selection of T cell receptor beta chains follows, all from one sample in a study of blood T cell repertoires in COVID-19. The protocol was immunoSEQ multiplex PCR, while the TCRdb copy is restricted to in-frame clones and leaves out a portion. The sample includes more than 150,000 clones, 70% to 90% of them seen just once. The specimen was peripheral blood. Source of these receptors: a man aged 35-49 years with active or convalescent COVID-19. The conserved cysteine and the conserved F or W are not part of the CDR3 here. Only some rows state a clone size, as once, few, many or a class for expanded clones.

clone_size j_call v_call cdr3_aa
. TRBJ1-3 TRBV6-6 ASTGANPGDTIY
. TRBJ1-2 TRBV27 ASSSGTGVYGYT
. TRBJ2-4 TRBV13 ASSAPGVSKNIQY
few TRBJ2-5 TRBV7-2 ASSQTGTSQETQY
. TRBJ1-5 TRBV24-1 ATSDFRDTNQPQH
. TRBJ1-1 TRBV29-1 SGGLTGGNTEAF
. TRBJ1-4 TRBV6-6 ASSKDRGHEKLF
. TRBJ1-1 TRBV19 ASSILTGGTEAF
. TRBJ1-2 TRBV19 ASSIRRGEGGYT
. TRBJ2-2 TRBV7-9 ASSFIEGRGRPTGELF
. TRBJ2-3 TRBV5-1 ASSLRGGTDTQY
. TRBJ1-2 TRBV2 ASSESRQGFYGYT
. TRBJ2-1 TRBV28 ASSLPPLPRLAHEQF
. TRBJ1-1 TRBV2 ASSVGSRYGNTEAF
. TRBJ2-1 TRBV5-4 ASSLIFDEQF
. TRBJ1-1 TRBV4-2 ASSQRRGAHIEAF
. TRBJ2-5 TRBV18 ASSPRQGMSETQY
. TRBJ2-7 TRBV11-2 ASSLGAGLGKGEQY
. TRBJ2-1 TRBV2 ASRSGGSSYNEQF
. TRBJ2-2 TRBV30 AWSVRGITGELF
. TRBJ2-2 TRBV5-4 ASSLWGGLNTGELF
. TRBJ1-1 TRBV6-4 ASSGQPNTEAF
. TRBJ2-5 TRBV7-2 ASSLATGLAGETQY
once TRBJ2-3 TRBV5-4 ASSLTSGGVDTQY
. TRBJ1-1 TRBV4-1 ASSQAPWRNTEAF
. TRBJ1-3 TRBV10-3 AITSGGDSGNTIY
. TRBJ1-3 TRBV19 ASSSRTGAGNTIY
. TRBJ2-7 TRBV9 ASSVAYGGAYEQY
. TRBJ1-3 TRBV12-5 ASGSEGNTIY
. TRBJ1-2 TRBV19 ASSSGAVYYGYT
few TRBJ2-1 TRBV20-1 SARRDNEQF
. TRBJ1-6 TRBV30 AWSVRPAGYNSPLH
. TRBJ2-1 TRBV5-4 ASSLDSGVYNEQF
few TRBJ1-1 TRBV6-4 ATSDRQRSTEAF
. TRBJ2-2 TRBV19 ASSSPGGRDTGELF
. TRBJ1-5 TRBV30 AWSVAGGRQPQH
. TRBJ2-5 TRBV5-1 ASSLGSRETQY
. TRBJ1-3 TRBV6-5 ASRQPGSGNTIY
. TRBJ1-1 TRBV2 ASTQGEGTEAF
. TRBJ1-5 TRBV10-3 AISGGEGQPQH
. TRBJ1-2 TRBV27 ASSPDSGGYT
. TRBJ1-4 TRBV2 ASSEKDRVGPGSWSGGEKLF
. TRBJ1-2 TRBV30 AWSVRRRVWGYT
. TRBJ2-2 TRBV28 ASSVGGTNTGELF
. TRBJ2-7 TRBV2 ASSPNYEQY
few TRBJ2-7 TRBV2 ASSPDRGTYEQY
. TRBJ1-5 TRBV10-2 ASSLNRGGGNQPQH
. TRBJ1-4 TRBV18 ASSPAGRGPNEKLF
. TRBJ2-7 TRBV11-2 ASSSDRGVGEQY
. TRBJ2-2 TRBV4-1 ASSQESAVANTGELF
few TRBJ1-1 TRBV6-5 ASSPQGGTEAF